Listed below are T cell receptor beta chains from one sample, sequenced in a study of blood T cell repertoires in COVID-19. Sequencing was performed with immunoSEQ multiplex PCR; in TCRdb, only in-frame clones are kept and a portion is missing. The profile shows a few hundred thousand clones, 80% to 90% of them singletons. Sequencing was carried out using PBMCs or T cells enriched from blood (not recorded which). Receptor source: a woman in her late teens or twenties who had recovered from COVID-19. Both conserved end residues are part of each CDR3. A D gene is named only where the DNA matches it firmly. Rows give clone size only sometimes, using once, few, many, or a class for an expanded clone.

d_call: -
v_call: TRBV6-6
clone_size: -
j_call: TRBJ1-3
cdr3_aa: CASTHRVDGNTIYF
cdr3_nt: TGTGCCAGCACCCACAGGGTGGACGGAAACACCATATATTTT

d_call: TRBD1
v_call: TRBV6-5
clone_size: -
j_call: TRBJ2-2
cdr3_aa: CASSDAQGATGELFF
cdr3_nt: TGTGCCAGCAGCGACGCCCAGGGGGCGACCGGGGAGCTGTTTTTT

d_call: -
v_call: TRBV7-9
clone_size: once
j_call: TRBJ2-7
cdr3_aa: CASSSFDNLYEQYF
cdr3_nt: TGTGCCAGCAGCTCCTTTGACAACCTCTACGAGCAGTACTTC

d_call: -
v_call: TRBV2
clone_size: -
j_call: TRBJ2-6
cdr3_aa: CASSELALSGANVLTF
cdr3_nt: TGTGCCAGCAGTGAGCTAGCATTGTCTGGGGCCAACGTCCTGACTTTC

d_call: TRBD2
v_call: TRBV6-5
clone_size: -
j_call: TRBJ2-5
cdr3_aa: CASSYSPLAGEETQYF
cdr3_nt: TGTGCCAGCAGTTACTCTCCCCTAGCGGGGGAAGAGACCCAGTACTTC

d_call: -
v_call: TRBV10-1
clone_size: -
j_call: TRBJ2-2
cdr3_aa: CASSRASTGELFF
cdr3_nt: TGCGCCAGCAGCAGGGCTAGTACCGGGGAGCTGTTTTTT

d_call: TRBD1
v_call: TRBV7-3
clone_size: -
j_call: TRBJ1-1
cdr3_aa: CASSLTGTGGTEAFF
cdr3_nt: TGTGCCAGCAGCCTTACCGGGACAGGTGGTACTGAAGCTTTCTTT

d_call: -
v_call: TRBV27
clone_size: -
j_call: TRBJ1-1
cdr3_aa: CASSLYGRNTEAFF
cdr3_nt: TGTGCCAGCAGTTTATATGGCAGAAACACTGAAGCTTTCTTT

d_call: -
v_call: TRBV9
clone_size: few
j_call: TRBJ2-1
cdr3_aa: CASSPRGSYNEQFF
cdr3_nt: TGTGCCAGCAGCCCTCGGGGCTCCTACAATGAGCAGTTCTTC

d_call: TRBD2
v_call: TRBV29-1
clone_size: -
j_call: TRBJ2-5
cdr3_aa: CSVEGAGGRETQYF
cdr3_nt: TGCAGCGTTGAAGGAGCGGGGGGGCGCGAGACCCAGTACTTC

d_call: -
v_call: TRBV7-3
clone_size: -
j_call: TRBJ1-1
cdr3_aa: CASSLAGRNTEAFF
cdr3_nt: TGTGCCAGCAGCTTAGCGGGTCGAAACACTGAAGCTTTCTTT

d_call: TRBD1
v_call: TRBV10-3
clone_size: -
j_call: TRBJ1-3
cdr3_aa: CAKDRDLSGNTIYF
cdr3_nt: TGTGCCAAGGACAGGGACCTCTCTGGAAACACCATATATTTT

d_call: -
v_call: TRBV19
clone_size: -
j_call: TRBJ1-4
cdr3_aa: CASSPSGGATNEKLFF
cdr3_nt: TGTGCCAGTAGTCCCTCGGGGGGGGCAACTAATGAAAAACTGTTTTTT

d_call: -
v_call: TRBV7-8
clone_size: -
j_call: TRBJ2-3
cdr3_aa: CASSFGSSTDTQYF
cdr3_nt: TGTGCCAGCAGCTTCGGGAGTAGCACAGATACGCAGTATTTT

d_call: TRBD1
v_call: TRBV28
clone_size: -
j_call: TRBJ2-1
cdr3_aa: CASMGQGALGYNEQFF
cdr3_nt: TGTGCCAGCATGGGACAGGGGGCGCTCGGCTACAATGAGCAGTTCTTC

d_call: -
v_call: TRBV3-1/TRBV3-2
clone_size: -
j_call: TRBJ2-3
cdr3_aa: CASSRDSRDTQYF
cdr3_nt: TGTGCCAGCAGCCGGGACTCACGAGATACGCAGTATTTT

d_call: -
v_call: TRBV5-4
clone_size: once
j_call: TRBJ2-1
cdr3_aa: CASSQGARENLF
cdr3_nt: TGTGCCAGCAGCCAAGGGGCCCGAGAAAACCTCTTC

d_call: -
v_call: TRBV7-6
clone_size: -
j_call: TRBJ1-3
cdr3_aa: CASSLSDSSSGNTIYF
cdr3_nt: TGTGCCAGCAGCTTATCCGACAGTTCCTCTGGAAACACCATATATTTT

d_call: TRBD1
v_call: TRBV29-1
clone_size: -
j_call: TRBJ1-2
cdr3_aa: CSVGGQTNYGYTF
cdr3_nt: TGCAGCGTCGGGGGACAGACTAACTATGGCTACACCTTC

d_call: -
v_call: TRBV19
clone_size: -
j_call: TRBJ2-3
cdr3_aa: CASSTESPFTDTQYF
cdr3_nt: TGTGCCAGTAGTACCGAGTCACCTTTCACAGATACGCAGTATTTT

d_call: -
v_call: TRBV6-5
clone_size: -
j_call: TRBJ2-3
cdr3_aa: CASSYSAASDTQYF
cdr3_nt: TGTGCCAGCAGTTACTCGGCGGCCTCAGATACGCAGTATTTT

d_call: TRBD2
v_call: TRBV6-5
clone_size: -
j_call: TRBJ2-5
cdr3_aa: CASISLSGGEETQYF
cdr3_nt: TGTGCCAGCATATCGTTGAGCGGGGGGGAAGAGACCCAGTACTTC

d_call: TRBD2
v_call: TRBV5-1
clone_size: -
j_call: TRBJ2-5
cdr3_aa: CASSFGGAGETQYF
cdr3_nt: TGCGCCAGCAGCTTCGGGGGGGCCGGAGAGACCCAGTACTTC

d_call: TRBD1
v_call: TRBV5-4
clone_size: -
j_call: TRBJ2-7
cdr3_aa: CATRTGTGGEQYF
cdr3_nt: TGTGCCACCCGGACCGGGACAGGGGGCGAGCAGTACTTC

d_call: -
v_call: TRBV6-5
clone_size: -
j_call: TRBJ2-5
cdr3_aa: CASSFSRGAQYF
cdr3_nt: TGTGCCAGCAGCTTTTCCAGGGGGGCCCAGTACTTC

d_call: -
v_call: TRBV19
clone_size: once
j_call: TRBJ2-2
cdr3_aa: CAGRRGTGELFF
cdr3_nt: TGTGCTGGTAGGCGGGGCACCGGGGAGCTGTTTTTT

d_call: TRBD1
v_call: TRBV3-1/TRBV3-2
clone_size: -
j_call: TRBJ2-2
cdr3_aa: CASSPPQGSTGELFF
cdr3_nt: TGTGCCAGCAGCCCTCCACAGGGGTCCACCGGGGAGCTGTTTTTT

d_call: -
v_call: TRBV3-1/TRBV3-2
clone_size: -
j_call: TRBJ1-3
cdr3_aa: CASSQRSFGGNTIYF
cdr3_nt: TGTGCCAGCAGCCAGCGTTCGTTCGGGGGAAACACCATATATTTT

d_call: -
v_call: TRBV5-5
clone_size: -
j_call: TRBJ1-6
cdr3_aa: CASLWSINSPLHF
cdr3_nt: TGTGCCAGCCTATGGAGCATTAATTCACCCCTCCACTTT

d_call: TRBD2
v_call: TRBV7-9
clone_size: -
j_call: TRBJ2-3
cdr3_aa: CASSKNSGGVYF
cdr3_nt: TGTGCCAGCAGCAAAAATAGCGGGGGGGTGTATTTT

d_call: -
v_call: TRBV19
clone_size: -
j_call: TRBJ2-2
cdr3_aa: CASIPPSRENTGELFF
cdr3_nt: TGTGCCAGTATCCCGCCGAGCCGGGAGAACACCGGGGAGCTGTTTTTT

d_call: -
v_call: TRBV5-1
clone_size: -
j_call: TRBJ2-2
cdr3_aa: CASSPVGRAARYGELFF
cdr3_nt: TGCGCCAGCAGCCCGGTCGGCAGGGCGGCTCGGTACGGGGAGCTGTTTTTT

d_call: -
v_call: TRBV3-1/TRBV3-2
clone_size: -
j_call: TRBJ1-1
cdr3_aa: CASSQQGYGTEAFF
cdr3_nt: TGTGCCAGCAGCCAACAGGGATATGGGACTGAAGCTTTCTTT

d_call: TRBD1
v_call: TRBV18
clone_size: -
j_call: TRBJ1-1
cdr3_aa: CASSPGTANTEAFF
cdr3_nt: TGTGCCAGCTCCCCCGGGACAGCTAACACTGAAGCTTTCTTT

d_call: -
v_call: TRBV5-4
clone_size: -
j_call: TRBJ2-4
cdr3_aa: CASSARGSSGAKNIQYF
cdr3_nt: TGTGCCAGCAGCGCAAGAGGATCCTCAGGGGCCAAAAACATTCAGTACTTC

d_call: TRBD1
v_call: TRBV7-2
clone_size: -
j_call: TRBJ1-6
cdr3_aa: CASSYPGQGDNSPLHF
cdr3_nt: TGTGCCAGCAGCTATCCGGGACAGGGGGATAATTCACCCCTCCACTTT

d_call: -
v_call: TRBV10-2
clone_size: -
j_call: TRBJ1-5
cdr3_aa: CASRGVVEGGQPQHF
cdr3_nt: TGCGCCAGCAGGGGGGTGGTGGAGGGCGGTCAGCCCCAGCATTTT

d_call: TRBD1
v_call: TRBV7-2
clone_size: -
j_call: TRBJ2-7
cdr3_aa: CASSLAGTGYEQYF
cdr3_nt: TGTGCCAGCAGCTTAGCCGGGACAGGTTACGAGCAGTACTTC

d_call: TRBD2
v_call: TRBV2
clone_size: -
j_call: TRBJ2-7
cdr3_aa: CASRNRDYQYEQYF
cdr3_nt: TGTGCCAGCAGAAACCGGGACTACCAATACGAGCAGTACTTC

d_call: -
v_call: TRBV2
clone_size: -
j_call: TRBJ2-1
cdr3_aa: CASSVGTNEQFF
cdr3_nt: TGTGCCAGCAGTGTGGGCACCAATGAGCAGTTCTTC

d_call: TRBD2
v_call: TRBV3-1/TRBV3-2
clone_size: -
j_call: TRBJ2-7
cdr3_aa: CASSRISGGAGEQYF
cdr3_nt: TGTGCCAGCAGCCGAATAAGCGGGGGGGCTGGCGAGCAGTACTTC

d_call: -
v_call: TRBV20-1
clone_size: -
j_call: TRBJ1-2
cdr3_aa: CSSTEAYGYTF
cdr3_nt: TGCAGTTCGACAGAAGCCTATGGCTACACCTTC

d_call: -
v_call: TRBV9
clone_size: few
j_call: TRBJ1-2
cdr3_aa: CASSALGGSYGYTF
cdr3_nt: TGTGCCAGCAGCGCCTTGGGGGGGTCCTATGGCTACACCTTC

d_call: -
v_call: TRBV10-1
clone_size: once
j_call: TRBJ2-2
cdr3_aa: CASSQSRTGELFF
cdr3_nt: TGCGCCAGCAGTCAAAGCCGCACCGGGGAGCTGTTTTTT

d_call: TRBD1
v_call: TRBV19
clone_size: once
j_call: TRBJ2-3
cdr3_aa: CASSLRQGFTDTQYF
cdr3_nt: TGTGCCAGTAGTCTCCGACAGGGCTTCACAGATACGCAGTATTTT

d_call: -
v_call: TRBV2
clone_size: -
j_call: TRBJ2-7
cdr3_aa: CASSEGSMAGAKQYF
cdr3_nt: TGTGCCAGCAGTGAAGGGTCGATGGCAGGGGCCAAACAGTACTTC

d_call: -
v_call: TRBV18
clone_size: -
j_call: TRBJ1-2
cdr3_aa: CASSPGPYELYGYTF
cdr3_nt: TGTGCCAGCTCACCGGGCCCTTACGAGTTATATGGCTACACCTTC

d_call: -
v_call: TRBV4-1
clone_size: -
j_call: TRBJ1-2
cdr3_aa: CASSQPVVGGYTF
cdr3_nt: TGCGCCAGCAGCCAACCGGTCGTCGGGGGCTACACCTTC

d_call: -
v_call: TRBV4-1
clone_size: -
j_call: TRBJ1-1
cdr3_aa: CASSQTTGHRVGNTEAFF
cdr3_nt: TGCGCCAGCAGCCAGACTACGGGGCACAGGGTGGGAAACACTGAAGCTTTCTTT

d_call: TRBD1
v_call: TRBV5-6
clone_size: -
j_call: TRBJ1-5
cdr3_aa: CASSLLGTAGPQHF
cdr3_nt: TGTGCCAGCAGCTTGTTGGGGACAGCCGGGCCCCAGCATTTT